This TCR beta chain is from a study of shared clonotypes between healthy human individuals. CDR3 length: 15 residues. Trimming left V 0 bases short and J 2 bases short, with 5 bases between. Germline V CDR1 and CDR2: MNHEY, SVGAGI. Only a few counts were recorded for this clone. Deep-level assay runs were performed. Sequencing was performed with immunoSEQ multiplex PCR; in TCRdb, only in-frame clones are kept and a portion is missing. The sample shows around 100,000 clones, 67% of them seen only once. Sequenced: memory CD8+ T cells sorted from blood. Subset: CD45RO+ cells pooled with CCR7-negative TemRA cells. This receptor was taken from a woman in her thirties in good health. The chain carries TRBV6-5 and TRBJ2-6, with D unclear. The CDR3 DNA reads TGTGCCAGCAGTTACTCGGAGACTGGGGCCAACGTCCTGACTTTC. Protein sequence: CASSYSETGANVLTF.